The clone carrying this TCR beta chain was observed a handful of times. The data were obtained in a study of T cell changes during pregnancy in multiple sclerosis. Clones were read by immunoSEQ multiplex PCR, and TCRdb kept only the in-frame ones, dropping some. In the table there are some 67,000 clones, 91% of which are singletons. The CDR3 loop spans 14 amino acids. Between the trimmed V and J ends, which lost 1 base and 6 bases, there was a span of 12 bases. Germline V gives CDR1 SEHNR, CDR2 FQNEAQ (reference sequence). This sequence joins TRBV7-9 and TRBJ1-2, with D unresolved. The sequence was obtained from a female donor with multiple sclerosis, enrolled in a pregnancy study. Material: peripheral blood, obtained in the first trimester of pregnancy. CDR3 protein: CASSLDSVLHGYTF. CDR3 DNA: TGTGCCAGCAGCTTAGATAGCGTTCTCCATGGCTACACCTTC. Using reference TRBV7-9 and TRBJ1-2 for the parts outside the CDR3, the full variable domain is DTGVSQNPRHKITKRGQNVTFRCDPISEHNRLYWYRQTLGQGPEFLTYFQNEAQLEKSRLLSDRFSAERPKGSFSTLEIQRTEQGDSAMYLCASSLDSVLHGYTFGSGTRLTVV.